Below are 26 T cell receptor beta chains sequenced from a single sample in a study of T cells after yellow fever vaccination. From the 5' RACE reads, TCRdb called clonotypes with MiXCR, one entry per CDR3 protein. The sample lists some 400,000 distinct CDR3 sequences, roughly 6.1% occurring once. The sequenced sample was PBMCs, obtained 5 days after the yellow fever booster vaccination. These receptors came from a man younger than 40 who received the YFV17D yellow fever vaccine.

This clonotype was seen ten or more times. V is TRBV20-1 and J is TRBJ2-5; D perhaps matches TRBD2 (5 bases). The CDR3 is 12 amino acids. Germline CDR1 reads DFQATT; CDR2 reads SNEGSKA (reference sequence). V was shortened by 6 bases and J by 4 bases, with 12 bases between the two germline ends. This CDR3 is CSALPGLETQYF. CDR3 coding DNA: TGCAGTGCCCTACCGGGATTAGAGACCCAGTACTTC.

In this sample, this clonotype turned up a few times. This rearrangement joins TRBV5-1 to TRBJ1-6; tentatively, D is TRBD1 (6 bases). V was clipped by 4 bases and J by 5 bases, with 13 bases between them. Germline V CDR1 and CDR2: SGHRS, YFSETQ. This CDR3 is built from 15 residues. The CDR3 reads CASSGTGRDNSPLHF. The CDR3, as DNA: TGCGCCAGCAGCGGAACAGGGAGGGATAATTCACCCCTCCACTTT. The full variable domain, completed using reference TRBV5-1 and TRBJ1-6, is KAGVTQTPRYLIKTRGQQVTLSCSPISGHRSVSWYQQTPGQGLQFLFEYFSETQRNKGNFPGRFSGRQFSNSRSEMNVSTLELGDSALYLCASSGTGRDNSPLHFGNGTRLTVT.

This clonotype was seen more than once but under ten times. The V gene is TRBV29-1, the J gene TRBJ2-1, with D perhaps TRBD2 (5 bases). The CDR3 covers 14 residues. Deletions cut 0 bases from V and 3 bases from J, with 9 bases between. Germline CDR1 is SQVTM and CDR2 is ANQGSEA. CDR3 protein: CSVEESGFYNEQFF. The CDR3 region has the DNA TGCAGCGTTGAAGAATCGGGGTTCTACAATGAGCAGTTCTTC.

This clonotype was recorded a few times. The rearrangement links TRBV18 to TRBJ2-2, with D perhaps TRBD2 (6 bases). Germline-derived CDR1 and CDR2 are KGHSH and LQKENI. The CDR3 contains 16 residues. Trimming pared 3 bases from V and 0 bases from J, leaving 11 bases between. CDR3 region: CASSPGTATNTGELFF. In DNA form, the CDR3 reads TGTGCCAGCTCACCTGGGACTGCAACGAACACCGGGGAGCTGTTTTTT.

This clonotype was picked up many times. V gene TRBV2 combines with J gene TRBJ2-4; no clear D gene. The germline CDR1 and CDR2 sequences are SNHLY and FYNNEI. Between the trimmed V and J ends, which lost 0 bases and 0 bases, there was a span of 12 bases. The CDR3 extends over 17 amino acids. The CDR3 loop reads CASSEAPVMRAKNIQYF. The CDR3 DNA reads TGTGCCAGCAGTGAAGCACCTGTTATGCGAGCCAAAAACATTCAGTACTTC.

This clonotype was observed at least ten times. The CDR3 DNA reads TGCAGCGTTGGAGGCGGCGCCTACGAGCAGTACTTC. Its protein product is CSVGGGAYEQYF. This chain connects TRBV29-1 to TRBJ2-7; no clear D gene. CDR3 length: 12 residues. Between the trimmed V and J ends, which lost 4 bases and 2 bases, there was a span of 9 bases. The V gene's germline CDR1 is SQVTM and CDR2 ANQGSEA.

This clonotype has only a few counts. This sequence joins TRBV12-3 or TRBV12-4 and TRBJ1-2; TRBD1 matches 8 bases. The CDR3 extends over 13 amino acids. Losses at the gene ends were 3 bases for V and 8 bases for J; bases not matched to a gene: 5. CDR3: CASSFGRGQGYTF. The CDR3 DNA follows: TGTGCCAGCAGTTTTGGCAGGGGGCAAGGCTACACCTTC.

This clonotype was seen more than once but under ten times. The chain employs TRBV19 and TRBJ2-1; 8 nucleotides align to TRBD2. V dropped 7 bases and J dropped 9; count of bases not matched to a gene: 14. The CDR3 spans 15 residues. The germline V gene has CDR1 LNHDA and CDR2 SQIVND (reference sequence). CDR3 in amino acids: CASNRRSGRGGEQFF. CDR3 bases: TGTGCCAGTAATCGGAGAAGCGGGAGAGGGGGTGAGCAGTTCTTC. Filled out from reference TRBV19 and TRBJ2-1, the complete variable domain reads DGGITQSPKYLFRKEGQNVTLSCEQNLNHDAMYWYRQDPGQGLRLIYYSQIVNDFQKGDIAEGYSVSREKKESFPLTVTSAQKNPTAFYLCASNRRSGRGGEQFFGPGTRLTVL.

The J gene is TRBJ2-1, the V gene TRBV10-2; unclear D gene. This CDR3 spans 15 amino acids. Germline values: CDR1 WSHSY, CDR2 SAAADI. The ends were cut back, 7 bases at V and 0 bases at J, with 13 bases in the middle. DNA of the CDR3: TGCGCCAGCACCCCTTCCTCTGCCTCCTACAATGAGCAGTTCTTC. Protein: CASTPSSASYNEQFF.

V gene TRBV7-2 combines with J gene TRBJ2-3; unclear D gene. The CDR3 length is 11 residues. Between the trimmed V and J ends, which lost 5 bases and 4 bases, there was a span of 4 bases. Germline V gene lookup returns CDR1 SGHTA and CDR2 FQGNSA. The chain's CDR3 is CASSRPDTQYF. The CDR3 DNA is TGTGCCAGCAGCCGGCCAGATACGCAGTATTTT.

The J gene is TRBJ2-1, the V gene TRBV19; 7 bases align to TRBD2. Germline assignment: CDR1 LNHDA and CDR2 SQIVND (reference sequence). CDR3 length equals 15 residues. The V and J ends lost 4 bases and 3 bases, in that order; junction bases with no gene match: 6. CDR3 amino acids: CASSTLADHYNEQFF. CDR3 coding DNA: TGTGCCAGTAGTACTCTAGCGGATCACTACAATGAGCAGTTCTTC.

This clonotype was seen only a few times. This chain connects TRBV7-9 to TRBJ2-5; 8 bases line up with TRBD1. Germline CDR1 is SEHNR and CDR2 is FQNEAQ (reference sequence). The CDR3 is 14 amino acids. The J segment lost 4 bases and the V segment lost 5 bases, leaving 6 bases of the junction unmatched. CDR3 sequence: CASSGWTGRETQYF. As DNA, the CDR3 is TGTGCCAGCAGCGGATGGACAGGGAGAGAGACCCAGTACTTC.

This clonotype occurred a few times. V gene TRBV19 combines with J gene TRBJ2-7; a possible D gene is TRBD2 (6 bases). The CDR3 sequence is 15 residues long. Germline V CDR1 and CDR2: LNHDA, SQIVND (reference sequence). Trimming shortened V by 4 bases and J by 2 bases, and 15 bases separated the two germline ends. In DNA form, the CDR3 reads TGTGCCAGTAGTAGGGGCAGTGGAGGGACCTACGAGCAGTACTTC. It yields the protein CASSRGSGGTYEQYF. Supplemented by reference TRBV19 and TRBJ2-7, the full variable domain reads DGGITQSPKYLFRKEGQNVTLSCEQNLNHDAMYWYRQDPGQGLRLIYYSQIVNDFQKGDIAEGYSVSREKKESFPLTVTSAQKNPTAFYLCASSRGSGGTYEQYFGPGTRLTVT.

The chain is built from TRBV6-6 and TRBJ1-1; no clear D. The ends were cut back, 8 bases at V and 3 bases at J, with 4 bases in the middle. There are 10 residues in the CDR3. In germline, CDR1 is MNHNY, CDR2 SVGAGI (reference sequence). The chain's CDR3 is CASGDTEAFF. The CDR3 DNA is TGTGCCAGCGGTGACACTGAAGCTTTCTTT.

This clonotype has ten or more counts. The chain links TRBV7-2 to TRBJ2-3; D unclear. This CDR3 comprises 13 residues. Trimming took off 4 bases at V and 6 bases at J, with 11 bases between the two ends. CDR1 is SGHTA, CDR2 FQGNSA, per germline. CDR3 in amino acids: CASSSRMADTQYF. As DNA, the CDR3 is TGTGCCAGCAGCTCGAGAATGGCGGATACGCAGTATTTT.

This clonotype was seen ten or more times. The gene calls are TRBV30 and TRBJ2-2; the D is unclear. The CDR3 is made up of 14 amino acids. Trimming took 0 bases from V and 5 from J, leaving 10 bases between them. Germline CDR1 and CDR2: GTSNPN and SVGIG (reference sequence). Here the CDR3 DNA reads TGTGCCTGGAGTGTACCCGTGCCTACCGGGGAGCTGTTTTTT. This encodes CAWSVPVPTGELFF.

This clonotype was recorded a few times. The chain has TRBV18 and TRBJ2-1; D is ambiguous. The CDR3 is 14 amino acids. Germline CDR1 is KGHSH and CDR2 is LQKENI. Deletions cut 6 bases from V and 9 bases from J, with 18 bases between. Written as DNA, the CDR3 is TGTGCCAGCTCCCCAAGGTCCAGCTCTACTGAGCAGTTCTTC. It encodes CASSPRSSSTEQFF.

This clonotype was detected many times. The V gene is TRBV7-2, the J gene TRBJ2-5; perhaps D is TRBD1 or TRBD2 (5 bases each). This CDR3 is 17 amino acids long. Between the trimmed V and J ends, which lost 2 bases and 0 bases, there was a span of 16 bases. From germline, CDR1 is SGHTA and CDR2 FQGNSA. CDR3 protein: CASSLRWGSAYQETQYF. The CDR3 DNA reads as TGTGCCAGCAGCTTAAGGTGGGGGAGCGCGTACCAAGAGACCCAGTACTTC.

This clonotype was seen only a few times. The chain has TRBV27 and TRBJ2-5, with 7 bases that match TRBD2. With V trimmed by 3 bases and J by 4 bases, 5 bases remained unmatched. Germline V CDR1 and CDR2: MNHEY, SMNVEV (reference sequence). The CDR3 covers 14 residues. The CDR3 reads CASSFGGSRETQYF. DNA for the CDR3: TGTGCCAGCAGTTTCGGCGGGAGTCGAGAGACCCAGTACTTC.

The sample holds a few counts of this clonotype. The CDR3 nucleotides read TGCGCCAGCAGCTTGGATCATAGGACACCGGCACCCTACGAGCAGTACTTC. Translating it yields CASSLDHRTPAPYEQYF. V and J are TRBV5-1 and TRBJ2-7; perhaps TRBD1 as D (5 bases). In germline, CDR1 is SGHRS, CDR2 YFSETQ. Between the trimmed V and J ends, which lost 0 bases and 2 bases, there was a span of 18 bases. This CDR3 is 17 amino acids long. Supplemented by reference TRBV5-1 and TRBJ2-7, the full variable domain reads KAGVTQTPRYLIKTRGQQVTLSCSPISGHRSVSWYQQTPGQGLQFLFEYFSETQRNKGNFPGRFSGRQFSNSRSEMNVSTLELGDSALYLCASSLDHRTPAPYEQYFGPGTRLTVT.

In its sample, this clonotype was seen a few times. The chain joins TRBV11-2 to TRBJ2-3, with TRBD2 matching 7 bases. Trimming removed 3 bases from V and 1 base from J; junction bases left unmatched: 4. The germline CDR1 and CDR2 sequences are SGHAT and FQNNGV. CDR3 length: 15 residues. Here the CDR3 reads CASSLSGTGTDTQYF. DNA of the CDR3: TGTGCCAGCAGCTTGAGCGGGACCGGCACAGATACGCAGTATTTT.

The chain combines TRBV28 with TRBJ2-7; possible D gene TRBD2, 6 bases. Germline CDR1 MDHEN, CDR2 SYDVKM. This CDR3 region has 14 residues. The V end was cut by 5 bases, the J end by 0 bases, with 11 bases between. Written as DNA, the CDR3 is TGTGCCAGCAGTGTTGGACTACTCTCCTACGAGCAGTACTTC. Its protein product is CASSVGLLSYEQYF.

There are many counts of this clonotype. The chain recombines TRBV28 with TRBJ2-7, with D perhaps being TRBD1 or TRBD2 (5 bases each). Germline V lookup: CDR1 MDHEN, CDR2 SYDVKM. The ends were cut back, 7 bases at V and 0 bases at J, with 16 bases in the middle. The CDR3 loop spans 15 amino acids. The CDR3 protein is CASTPGTGYSYEQYF. CDR3 DNA sequence: TGTGCCAGCACCCCCGGGACCGGGTACTCCTACGAGCAGTACTTC.

This clonotype was observed many times. The chain uses TRBV18 and TRBJ2-7; TRBD1 aligns across 8 bases. This CDR3 is 15 amino acids long. After removal of 6 bases from V and 2 bases from J, the junction contained 9 bases not matched to a gene. Germline V CDR1 and CDR2: KGHSH, LQKENI. CDR3 protein: CASSPGTGRPYEQYF. In nucleotides, the CDR3 is TGTGCCAGCTCCCCCGGGACAGGACGACCCTACGAGCAGTACTTC.

This clonotype was observed a handful of times. This chain links TRBV5-1 with TRBJ2-1, with unresolved D. The ends were cut back, 1 base at V and 2 bases at J, with 10 bases in the middle. From germline, CDR1 is SGHRS and CDR2 YFSETQ. The CDR3 is made up of 15 amino acids. CDR3 amino acids: CASSLNEGPYNEQFF. Here the CDR3 DNA reads TGCGCCAGCAGCTTGAACGAAGGACCCTACAATGAGCAGTTCTTC.

This clonotype has ten or more counts. The chain has TRBV20-1 and TRBJ1-1; 9 nucleotides match TRBD1. Germline CDR1 reads DFQATT; CDR2 reads SNEGSKA (reference sequence). This CDR3 contains 12 residues. This CDR3 is CRATGGRAEAFF. The CDR3 nucleotides read TGCAGGGCGACAGGGGGTCGCGCTGAAGCTTTCTTT.